Below are 24 T cell receptor beta chains sequenced from a single sample in a study of T cells after yellow fever vaccination. Each CDR3 protein gets one entry after TCRdb re-called the 5' RACE reads with MiXCR. Of 250,000 or so distinct CDR3 sequences in the sample, about 3.9% are singletons; the top ten hold around a fifth. The starting material was PBMCs, obtained 15 days after the yellow fever booster vaccination. All receptors derive from a man between 18 and 35 years old who received the YFV17D yellow fever vaccine.

Worth noting for this clonotype: This could be a read error, since a much larger clone is one nucleotide away. The CDR3, as DNA: TGTGCCAGCACCTCACTAGCGTGGGATACGCAGTATTTT. This translates into CASTSLAWDTQYF. The rearrangement links TRBV7-2 to TRBJ2-3; 7 positions agree with TRBD2. Germline lookup yields CDR1 SGHTA and CDR2 FQGNSA. This CDR3 has 13 amino acids. V lost 7 bases to trimming and J lost 6 bases; unmatched junction nucleotides: 7.

This chain links TRBV4-1 with TRBJ1-5; no clear D. This CDR3 has 15 residues. V lost 2 bases, J lost 0 bases, and 8 bases lay in between. Germline V gives CDR1 MGHRA, CDR2 YSYEKL. In DNA form, the CDR3 reads TGCGCCAGCAGCCAAAGGCAGGTTAGCAATCAGCCCCAGCATTTT. This codes for CASSQRQVSNQPQHF.

There are many counts of this clonotype. V is TRBV29-1 and J is TRBJ2-1; tentatively, D is TRBD1 (6 bases). V lost 2 bases and J 5 bases, leaving 22 bases between the germline ends. Germline V CDR1 and CDR2: SQVTM, ANQGSEA. This CDR3 is built from 17 residues. The CDR3: CSVEPTTPGTSDNEQFF. The CDR3 DNA reads TGCAGCGTTGAACCGACCACCCCCGGGACATCCGACAATGAGCAGTTCTTC.

This clonotype was observed a handful of times. J is TRBJ1-3 and V is TRBV10-3; D is ambiguous. Germline CDR1 ENHRY, CDR2 SYGVKD. The CDR3 extends over 14 amino acids. V lost 5 bases to trimming and J lost 1 base, with 9 bases between them. This chain's CDR3 is CAISTRSSGNTIYF. In nucleotides, the CDR3 is TGTGCCATCAGTACAAGGTCGTCTGGAAACACCATATATTTT.

This clonotype was detected many times. The chain carries TRBV14 and TRBJ2-1; D gene ambiguous. Trimming removed 1 base from V and 4 bases from J, with 23 bases in between. Germline assignment: CDR1 SGHDN and CDR2 FVKESK. The length of the CDR3 is 19 residues. The CDR3 nucleotides are TGTGCCAGCAGCCAAGTCCAGCCGGGCCCTTTTGGTACTTACAATGAGCAGTTCTTC. Amino acids: CASSQVQPGPFGTYNEQFF.

This clonotype was seen many times. The genes are TRBV6-2 or TRBV6-3 and TRBJ2-1; 8 nucleotides agree with TRBD2. The CDR3 is made up of 16 amino acids. V was pared by 4 bases and J by 4 bases, with 9 bases of the junction left unmatched. The germline gives CDR1 MNHEY, CDR2 SVGEGT. CDR3 nucleotides: TGTGCCAGCAGTTCGCTACCGGGGGGGCCTTACAATGAGCAGTTCTTC. Translation: CASSSLPGGPYNEQFF.

This clonotype was recorded many times. This chain uses TRBV19 with TRBJ2-2; 12 bases line up with TRBD2. The CDR3 is made up of 14 amino acids. Germline V gene lookup returns CDR1 LNHDA and CDR2 SQIVND (reference sequence). Losses at the gene ends were 7 bases for V and 5 bases for J; bases not matched to a gene: 2. The CDR3 sequence: CASMGLAGTGELFF. The CDR3, as DNA: TGTGCCAGTATGGGACTAGCGGGTACCGGGGAGCTGTTTTTT. Together with reference TRBV19 and TRBJ2-2, the CDR3 gives the full variable domain: DGGITQSPKYLFRKEGQNVTLSCEQNLNHDAMYWYRQDPGQGLRLIYYSQIVNDFQKGDIAEGYSVSREKKESFPLTVTSAQKNPTAFYLCASMGLAGTGELFFGEGSRLTVL.

This clonotype appeared many times. The chain is built from TRBV7-2 and TRBJ2-7; D is tentatively TRBD1 or TRBD2 (6 bases each). Trimming left V 1 base short and J 6 bases short, with 13 bases between. CDR1 and CDR2 from the germline V gene are SGHTA and FQGNSA. The CDR3 is made up of 14 amino acids. The CDR3 DNA is TGTGCCAGCAGCTTAGGTGGGGGGCAGGGCGAGCAGTACGTC. Encoded protein: CASSLGGGQGEQYV.

This clonotype was counted at least ten times. V is TRBV5-5 and J is TRBJ2-1, with D maybe TRBD2 (5 bases). Germline assignment: CDR1 SGHKS and CDR2 YYEKEE (reference sequence). Trimming pared 2 bases from V and 6 bases from J, leaving 12 bases between. The CDR3 covers 14 residues. The CDR3, as DNA: TGTGCCAGCAGCTTCCTGACGGGGATCAATGAGCAGTTCTTC. This encodes CASSFLTGINEQFF.

The table lists this clonotype with many counts. The chain links TRBV24-1 to TRBJ2-2, with a tentative D call TRBD1 (6 bases). Trimming shortened V by 5 bases and J by 5 bases, and 14 bases separated the two germline ends. This CDR3 comprises 15 residues. Germline values: CDR1 KGHDR, CDR2 SFDVKD. The CDR3 reads CATSGVRDTTGELFF. The CDR3 bases are TGTGCCACCAGTGGTGTCCGGGACACAACCGGGGAGCTGTTTTTT.

The sample holds many counts of this clonotype. The chain joins TRBV12-3 or TRBV12-4 to TRBJ2-5; D gene ambiguous. The CDR3 is made up of 14 amino acids. Trimming left V 5 bases short and J 1 base short, with 11 bases between. The CDR3 DNA reads TGTGCCAGCAGTCTGCAGCCAGCCCAAGAGACCCAGTACTTC. This encodes CASSLQPAQETQYF.

There are many counts of this clonotype. The rearrangement uses TRBV5-1 and TRBJ2-7, with TRBD1 identical over 9 bases. This CDR3 has 14 residues. With 4 bases clipped from V and 5 bases from J, the junction kept 7 bases outside the gene matches. CDR1 is SGHRS and CDR2 is YFSETQ in the germline V gene. DNA for the CDR3: TGCGCCAGCAGCACGACAGGGGGAACGGACGAGCAGTACTTC. Protein sequence: CASSTTGGTDEQYF.

J is TRBJ2-5 and V is TRBV5-8; no clear D. Trimming removed 5 bases at V and 9 bases at J, with 11 bases between. Germline lookup yields CDR1 SGHTS and CDR2 YDEGEE. The CDR3 is 11 residues long. Here the CDR3 reads CASRHFRAQYF. Written as DNA, the CDR3 is TGTGCCAGCAGACACTTTCGGGCCCAGTACTTC.

This clonotype was detected many times. The rearrangement joins TRBV25-1 to TRBJ1-1, with D hard to call. CDR1 MGHDK and CDR2 SYGVNS come from the germline V gene. The V end was cut by 3 bases, the J end by 4 bases, with 12 bases between. This CDR3 contains 14 residues. As DNA, the CDR3 is TGTGCCAGCAGTGATAGACGTCTGGGCACTGAAGCTTTCTTT. This sequence encodes CASSDRRLGTEAFF.

This clonotype was seen repeatedly, ten times or more. The V and J genes are TRBV27 and TRBJ1-5; 8 nucleotides align to TRBD1. The CDR3 is 16 amino acids. Germline V lookup: CDR1 MNHEY, CDR2 SMNVEV (reference sequence). The trim removed 5 bases at V and 6 bases at J, leaving 12 bases unmatched. CDR3: CASSPGQGDGRQPQHF. As DNA, the CDR3 is TGTGCCAGCAGTCCAGGACAGGGCGACGGTCGTCAGCCCCAGCATTTT.

This clonotype appeared many times. This chain uses TRBV5-6 with TRBJ2-7; D perhaps matches TRBD2 (5 bases). CDR3 length equals 12 residues. The V gene lost 0 bases and the J gene lost 6 bases, with 7 bases spanning the gap. Per the germline V gene, CDR1 is SGHDT and CDR2 is YYEEEE. The CDR3 here is CASSLGGLEQYF. The CDR3 region has the DNA TGTGCCAGCAGCTTGGGAGGGCTCGAGCAGTACTTC.

The chain combines TRBV6-2 or TRBV6-3 with TRBJ1-5; 7 bases fit TRBD1. This CDR3 region has 16 residues. Trimming removed 5 bases from V and 4 bases from J; junction bases left unmatched: 11. Looked up from germline, CDR1 is MNHEY and CDR2 is SVGEGT. The CDR3 protein is CASSPSRQGGNQPQHF. For the CDR3, the DNA is TGTGCCAGCAGTCCTTCCCGACAGGGAGGGAATCAGCCCCAGCATTTT.

This clonotype was found many times. The rearrangement uses TRBV4-1 and TRBJ2-2; TRBD1 is a possible D gene (5 bases). CDR3 length: 14 amino acids. CDR1 is MGHRA, CDR2 YSYEKL, per germline. Trimming pared 3 bases from V and 1 base from J, leaving 6 bases between. The CDR3 is CASSHQGNTGELFF. CDR3 nucleotide sequence: TGCGCCAGCAGCCACCAGGGGAACACCGGGGAGCTGTTTTTT.

The sample holds a few counts of this clonotype. The rearrangement uses TRBV29-1 and TRBJ1-1; 9 bases fit TRBD1. From germline, CDR1 is SQVTM and CDR2 ANQGSEA. This CDR3 has 14 residues. After removal of 6 bases from V and 1 base from J, the junction contained 6 bases not matched to a gene. CDR3 sequence reads: CSVRGGQGNTEAFF. CDR3 nucleotide sequence: TGCAGCGTCAGGGGGGGACAGGGGAACACTGAAGCTTTCTTT.

This clonotype was observed many times. The V gene is TRBV7-9, the J gene TRBJ2-5, with D possibly being TRBD1 (6 bases). This CDR3 has 13 residues. V was clipped by 6 bases and J by 4 bases, with 12 bases between them. The V gene's germline CDR1 is SEHNR and CDR2 FQNEAQ (reference sequence). The CDR3 sequence: CASRKKQGETQYF. DNA for the CDR3: TGTGCCAGCAGAAAGAAACAGGGAGAGACCCAGTACTTC.

The chain uses TRBV5-1 and TRBJ2-1; D perhaps matches TRBD2 (5 bases). Trimming shortened V by 2 bases and J by 0 bases, and 9 bases separated the two germline ends. The germline V gene encodes CDR1 SGHRS and CDR2 YFSETQ. The CDR3 has 15 amino acids. The CDR3 nucleotides read TGCGCCAGCAGCTTAGAGGGCTTCTCCTACAATGAGCAGTTCTTC. Translating it yields CASSLEGFSYNEQFF.

Ten or more counts support this clonotype. The chain joins TRBV20-1 to TRBJ2-1, with 8 positions matching TRBD1. Trimming removed 6 bases from V and 5 bases from J; junction bases left unmatched: 6. This CDR3 comprises 13 residues. Germline V gene sequence: CDR1 DFQATT, CDR2 SNEGSKA (reference sequence). The CDR3 nucleotides read TGCAGTGCCCCGGACAGGGTGAACAATGAGCAGTTCTTC. Translation gives CSAPDRVNNEQFF.

This clonotype was counted at least ten times. The CDR3 loop is CASSPVSGQWGMEQFF. CDR3 DNA: TGCGCCAGCAGCCCTGTCTCGGGACAATGGGGTATGGAGCAGTTCTTC. V and J are TRBV5-1 and TRBJ2-1, with D perhaps matching TRBD1 (6 bases). The CDR3 consists of 16 residues. Between the trimmed V and J ends, which lost 4 bases and 10 bases, there was a span of 24 bases. Germline loops: CDR1 SGHRS, CDR2 YFSETQ.

The V call is TRBV15, the J call TRBJ2-1; D possibly corresponds to TRBD1 (7 bases). The CDR3 runs to 15 residues. Looked up from germline, CDR1 is LNHNV and CDR2 is YYDKDF (reference sequence). Trimming pared 5 bases from V and 7 bases from J, leaving 18 bases between. CDR3 in amino acids: CATSPTTAGGNEQFF. CDR3 DNA: TGTGCCACCAGCCCTACCACTGCAGGGGGGAATGAGCAGTTCTTC.